This T cell receptor (beta chain) appears in the sequencing data of a study of cytomegalovirus exposure and HLA in healthy donors (dated 2017 in TCRdb). About the study as a whole: An earlier analysis of several hundred of the donors reported 250 to 300 Gb of sequence data and some 100 million unique TCR beta sequences from some 180 million T cells. An early release that covered around 590 HLA-typed donors contained about 300 gigabases of sequencing data and about 84 million unique TCR sequences. Of the 350 to 400 genotyped donors, over 65% fell in the genetic ancestry cluster associated with self-reported Caucasian donors. The aim of the study was to test whether cataloging public T cell receptors could identify signatures of past pathogen exposure. The study used immunosequencing to profile the T cell repertoires of some 600 subjects and linked those repertoires to cytomegalovirus serostatus. Along with the approximately 600-subject first cohort, a separate validation cohort of over a hundred different subjects was used. The study combined high-throughput TCR immunosequencing, statistical association of individual TCRs with disease status, and machine learning to predict cytomegalovirus infection status. In a later analysis, previously published TCR beta repertoires from 670 or so donors were re-analyzed and high-resolution HLA genotyping was added so that TCR occurrence patterns could be studied. In the later analysis, no new phenotypic data were used to find candidate immune exposures; instead, reliance was placed on TCR beta sequences and their occurrence across donors. An earlier analysis of some 600 of the donors applied high-throughput TCR beta sequencing to assess whether each TCR beta V gene segment acted as functional or pseudogenic. Donor age, sex, ethnicity and CMV serostatus were collected together with the repertoire data. Genome-wide SNP genotypes for about 60% of the 666 donors were used in a later genetic analysis, which treated that subset as a discovery cohort. All discovery cohort repertoires had been generated on a single sequencing platform. Both class I and class II loci were covered by HLA typing, at four-digit resolution. Typing coverage differed by locus: A, B, C, DRB1 and DQB1 were typed in about 629-640 donors, DQA1 in about 560, DPA1 in over 600, and DPB1 in 400 to 480. Four or five DR-DQ haplotypes were handled as single units for association and clustering because linkage in the cohort was strong. Across some 400 genotyped donors of the cohort, an average of approximately 200,000 unique TCR beta nucleotide sequences per donor were sequenced, and approximately 19% of those sequences were non-productive.

The cohort comprised approximately 700 healthy bone marrow donors. At the time of sampling, every cohort member was nominally healthy, though immune exposures that went unrecorded were likely present. The donor tested CMV seronegative, placing the donor among the 350 to 400 seronegative members of the cohort. Every donor gave a peripheral blood sample, and the peripheral blood mononuclear cells from that sample were used for TCR beta sequencing. The Qiagen DNeasy Blood Extraction Kit was used to extract genomic DNA from the blood cell samples. Libraries were constructed by the immunoSEQ multiplex PCR assay. For the multiplex PCR, a mixture combining 60 forward primers for TCR Vbeta segments and 13 reverse primers for TCR Jbeta segments was used. Amplification of the CDR3 region of rearranged TCR beta genes was performed with a multiplex PCR assay on genomic DNA. Amplified TCR beta libraries were sequenced as 87-base-pair reads on the Illumina HiSeq System. The original pipeline was this. Across the 500 to 850 repertoires, a later analysis counted 75 million to 90 million unique TCR beta chains, 9.5 million to 13 million of which were shared by at least two donors. Raw reads were error-corrected and collapsed into unique sequences with a nearest-neighbor algorithm that merged closely related sequences to remove PCR and sequencing errors. Alignment of CDR3 sequences to IMGT reference sequences was used to assign V, D and J gene segments. Each retained sequence needed at least a six-nucleotide match to both a V gene segment and a J gene segment. Rearrangements were called productive when the CDR3 lacked stop codons and stayed in frame with V and J; all others were non-productive. Following IMGT convention, CDR3 was defined as the stretch from the second conserved V-encoded cysteine to the conserved J-encoded phenylalanine. The earlier analysis of around 640 of the donors excluded sequences that lacked an unambiguous match to a single V gene segment. An earlier analysis of about 590 of the donors classified V segments as functional when productive rearrangements were above 56.7% and as segregating when the standard deviation between donors was above 5%. To diagnose cytomegalovirus status from the catalog of TCR beta chain sequences, a statistical classification framework was built. In a later analysis, V and J genes were assigned by comparing TCR nucleotide sequences against IMGT/GENE-DB human TR gene sequences. The TCRdist pipeline was used in a later analysis to assign CDR3 sequences and most-parsimonious VDJ recombination scenarios. In a later analysis, every TCR beta chain was defined by the combination of its CDR3 amino acid sequence and its V-gene family, and reads without a unique V-gene family were dropped. A later analysis removed 592 highly shared, low-generation-probability nucleotide sequences to deal with suspected cross-contamination and a sequencing artifact. In a later analysis, a clonal expansion index was calculated for each public chain from normalized within-repertoire ranks of inferred template counts. In a later analysis, generation probabilities were computed using a VDJ recombination model fitted to out-of-frame rearrangements, and the results were checked against IGoR. Hypergeometric tests were used in a later analysis to score TCR-TCR, TCR-HLA and TCR-CMV co-occurrence, with a repertoire-size bias correction applied to the TCR pairs. A later analysis estimated false discovery rates by permuting HLA or CMV assignments 20 times. In a later analysis, co-occurring TCRs were grouped using DBSCAN, with TCRdist sequence similarity added in when clustering inside HLA-allele-positive subsets. For co-occurrence clustering, repertoires with fewer than 30,000 or more than 120,000 public chains were excluded, along with several repertoires with anomalous nucleotide sharing. TCRdb holds this immuneACCESS table with in-frame rearrangements only. Some clones are missing; in checked studies, unresolved V genes explain under half, and the rest has no known cause. V and J calls and clone size come straight from that table; D and trimming were deduced from the DNA. For this sample the table gives about 140,000 clones, of which 80% were detected only once. About 2.2% of the sample rests with the top ten.

About this clone: Its target antigen remains unknown. Base quality data are lacking; no much larger clone is found one base away.

V loses 1 base at its end and J loses 4 bases; junction bases beyond the gene matches: 8. The CDR3 runs 15 residues from the cysteine to the phenylalanine. Just the 45-base CDR3 DNA is kept, in frame starting at base 1. CDR1 and CDR2, looked up from the germline V gene, are SQVTM and ANQGSEA. The paper's findings and limits, for the study overall: Roughly uniform sequencing depth across donors was assumed in presence/absence analyses, although this assumption may not hold. V-gene and J-gene trimming of TCR beta chains was associated with a missense DCLRE1C variant in a later genetic analysis, and the association was replicated in an independent cohort. A further reported finding was that TCR beta sequences accurately predicted the HLA-A and HLA-B alleles for most subjects in the first cohort. Compared with equally common non-associated chains, HLA-associated TCR beta chains in a later analysis were more clonally expanded and had lower generation probabilities. Compared with the roughly 700-donor mean, donors in an Asian-associated ancestry cluster had fewer N-insertions in productive TCRs, according to a later genetic analysis. A later analysis reported that several top co-occurrence clusters appeared linked to parvovirus B19, influenza, CMV and Epstein-Barr virus. The study listed approximately 160 TCR beta chains as associated with cytomegalovirus. The authors suggested that the approach could potentially be generalized to other disease states and immunological phenotypes. Broadly in line with IMGT annotations, most TCR beta V segments showed up in productive rearrangements about 87% or about 30% of the time in an earlier analysis of around 600 of the donors. When HLA alleles, especially DR and DQ, strongly co-occurred, attributing TCR associations to individual alleles was difficult. For the cohort, immune exposure information was limited to CMV serostatus. A group of highly shared sequence variants was considered likely to be a technical artifact of the sequencing pipeline. Because the 87-base-pair reads could not distinguish some IMGT-functional V segments, including TRBV6-2 and TRBV6-3, those segments were excluded. The classifier was reported to diagnose cytomegalovirus status with high specificity and sensitivity in both the original and validation cohorts. In a later analysis, around 15,000 TCR beta sequences were associated with specific HLA alleles at a false discovery rate of 0.05. In vitro tests confirmed that three of the cytomegalovirus-associated TCR beta chains recognize cytomegalovirus antigens. According to a later analysis, most CMV-associated TCR beta chains appeared to be HLA-restricted, and the HLA associations seemed to be driven largely by CMV exposure. A later analysis found that TCR association rates varied across HLA loci, with DRB1 alleles showing the most associated TCRs and HLA-C alleles the fewest. Linkage disequilibrium might explain the correlated functional status among segregating V segments, but an unknown experimental factor could not be excluded. Most TCR sequences were observed very rarely across donors, whereas some public TCRs were present in many individuals. Only TCR beta chains were sequenced in this cohort, and the absence of alpha or paired-chain data limited detectable features. Because counts were too low, roughly 17 rarely observed V segments, including chromosome 9 orphons, were left out of the earlier analysis of 587 of the donors. Because some donors lacked HLA typing at each locus, the association tests relied only on the typed subset.

Specimen: PBMCs. The source of this sequence is a man aged 25-45 years in good health and CMV-seronegative. The rearrangement combines TRBV29-1 with TRBJ2-7; the junction holds 9 bases that match TRBD1. The DNA reads as follows: TGCAGCGTTGAAGGGGTAGTACAGGGGGCATACGAGCAGTACTTC. Its coded protein is CSVEGVVQGAYEQYF.